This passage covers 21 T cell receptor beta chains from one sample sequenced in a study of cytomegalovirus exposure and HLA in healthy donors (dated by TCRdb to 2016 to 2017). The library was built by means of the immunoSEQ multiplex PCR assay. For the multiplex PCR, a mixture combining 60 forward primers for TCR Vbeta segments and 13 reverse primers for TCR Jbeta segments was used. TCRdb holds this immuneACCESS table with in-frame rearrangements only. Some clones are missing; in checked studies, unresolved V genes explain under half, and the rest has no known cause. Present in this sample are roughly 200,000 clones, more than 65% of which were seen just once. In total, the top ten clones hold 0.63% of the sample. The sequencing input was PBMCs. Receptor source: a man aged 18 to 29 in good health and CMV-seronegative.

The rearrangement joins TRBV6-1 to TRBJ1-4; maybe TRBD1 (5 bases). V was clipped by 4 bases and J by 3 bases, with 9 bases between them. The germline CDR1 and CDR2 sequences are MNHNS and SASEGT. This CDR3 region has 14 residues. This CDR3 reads CASSVRQSNEKLFF. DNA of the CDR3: TGTGCCAGCAGTGTGCGACAGTCTAATGAAAAACTGTTTTTT.

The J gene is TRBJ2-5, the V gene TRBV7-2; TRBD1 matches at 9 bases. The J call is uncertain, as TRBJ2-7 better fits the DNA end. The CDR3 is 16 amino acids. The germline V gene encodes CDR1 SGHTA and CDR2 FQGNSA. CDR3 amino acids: CASSLVQGQGAYEQYF. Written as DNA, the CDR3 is TGTGCCAGCAGCTTAGTTCAGGGACAGGGAGCCTACGAGCAGTACTTC.

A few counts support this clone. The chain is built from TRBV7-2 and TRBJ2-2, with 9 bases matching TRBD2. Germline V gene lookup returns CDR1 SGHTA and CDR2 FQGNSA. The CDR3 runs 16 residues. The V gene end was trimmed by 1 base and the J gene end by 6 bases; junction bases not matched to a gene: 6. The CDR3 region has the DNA TGTGCCAGCAGCTTAGAGGGCGGGAGGGCCCCCGGGGAGCTGTTTTTT. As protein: CASSLEGGRAPGELFF.

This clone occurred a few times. CDR3 residues: CASSLRRGVGDTQYF. Written as DNA, the CDR3 is TGTGCCAGCAGCTTGAGGCGGGGCGTAGGAGATACGCAGTATTTT. The chain has TRBV5-4 and TRBJ2-3, with TRBD2 as a possible D gene (6 bases). The V end lost 1 base, the J end lost 5 bases, and 14 bases lay between the germline ends. In germline, CDR1 is SGHNT, CDR2 YYREEE (reference sequence). The CDR3 contains 15 residues. The full variable domain, in which reference TRBV5-4 and TRBJ2-3 provide the parts outside the CDR3, is ETGVTQSPTHLIKTRGQQVTLRCSSQSGHNTVSWYQQALGQGPQFIFQYYREEENGRGNFPPRFSGLQFPNYSSELNVNALELDDSALYLCASSLRRGVGDTQYFGPGTRLTVL.

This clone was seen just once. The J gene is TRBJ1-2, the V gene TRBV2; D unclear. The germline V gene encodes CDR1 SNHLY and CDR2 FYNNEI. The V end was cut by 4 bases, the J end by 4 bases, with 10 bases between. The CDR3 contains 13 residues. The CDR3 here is CASSVRRSYGYTF. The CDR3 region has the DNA TGTGCCAGCAGTGTTCGTCGGAGCTATGGCTACACCTTC.

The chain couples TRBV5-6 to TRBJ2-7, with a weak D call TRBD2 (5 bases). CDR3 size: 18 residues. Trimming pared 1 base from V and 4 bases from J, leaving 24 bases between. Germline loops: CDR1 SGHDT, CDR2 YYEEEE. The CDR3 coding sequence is TGTGCCAGCAGCTTGAGGTCGGACGCGGCGGGCCCTTCTTACGAGCAGTACTTC. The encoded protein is CASSLRSDAAGPSYEQYF.

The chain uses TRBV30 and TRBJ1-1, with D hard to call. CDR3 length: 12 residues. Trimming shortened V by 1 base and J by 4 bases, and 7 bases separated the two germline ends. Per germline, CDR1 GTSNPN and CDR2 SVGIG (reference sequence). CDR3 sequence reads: CAWSATSTEAFF. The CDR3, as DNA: TGTGCCTGGAGTGCCACTTCCACTGAAGCTTTCTTT.

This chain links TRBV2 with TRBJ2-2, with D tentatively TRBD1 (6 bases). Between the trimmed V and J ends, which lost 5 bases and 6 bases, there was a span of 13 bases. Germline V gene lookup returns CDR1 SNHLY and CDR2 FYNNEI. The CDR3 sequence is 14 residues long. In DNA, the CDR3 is TGTGCCAGCAGTCTAACAACAGGGCCCGGGGAGCTGTTTTTT. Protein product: CASSLTTGPGELFF.

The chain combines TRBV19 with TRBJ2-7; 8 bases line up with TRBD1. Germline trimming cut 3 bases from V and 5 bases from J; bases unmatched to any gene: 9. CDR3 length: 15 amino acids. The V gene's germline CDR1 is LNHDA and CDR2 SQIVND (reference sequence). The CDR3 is CASSISGTGIHEQYF. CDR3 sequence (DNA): TGTGCCAGTAGTATTTCTGGGACAGGTATACACGAGCAGTACTTC.

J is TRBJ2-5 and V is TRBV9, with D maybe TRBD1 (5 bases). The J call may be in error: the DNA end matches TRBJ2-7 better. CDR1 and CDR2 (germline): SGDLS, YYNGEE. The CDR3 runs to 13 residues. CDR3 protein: CASSVHLRGEQYF. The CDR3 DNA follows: TGTGCCAGCAGCGTACATTTAAGGGGCGAGCAGTACTTC.

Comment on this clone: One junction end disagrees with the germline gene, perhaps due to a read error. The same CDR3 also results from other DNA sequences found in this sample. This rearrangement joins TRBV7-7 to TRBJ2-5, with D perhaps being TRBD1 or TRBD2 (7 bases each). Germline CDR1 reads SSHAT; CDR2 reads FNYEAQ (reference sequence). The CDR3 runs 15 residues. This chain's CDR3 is CASSLGGGGQETQYF. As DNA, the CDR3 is TGTGCTAGCAGCTTAGGGGGCGGGGGCCAAGAGACCCAGTACTTC.

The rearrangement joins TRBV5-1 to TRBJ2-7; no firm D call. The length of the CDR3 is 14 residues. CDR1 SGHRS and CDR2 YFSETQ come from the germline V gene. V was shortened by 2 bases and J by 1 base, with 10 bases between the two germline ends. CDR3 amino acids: CASSFSSDSYEQYF. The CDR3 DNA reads TGCGCCAGCAGCTTTTCCAGCGATTCCTACGAGCAGTACTTC.

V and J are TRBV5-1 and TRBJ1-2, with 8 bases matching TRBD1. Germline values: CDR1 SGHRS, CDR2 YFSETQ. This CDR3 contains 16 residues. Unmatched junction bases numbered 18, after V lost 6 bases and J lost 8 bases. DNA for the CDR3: TGCGCCAGCACCCCCCGGACAGGGAACCCCTTTGGGGGCTACACCTTC. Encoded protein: CASTPRTGNPFGGYTF.

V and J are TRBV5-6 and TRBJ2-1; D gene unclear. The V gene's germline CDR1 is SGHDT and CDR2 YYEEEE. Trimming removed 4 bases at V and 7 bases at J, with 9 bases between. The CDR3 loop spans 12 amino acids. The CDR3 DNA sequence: TGTGCCAGCAGCCCTTCTGAGAATGAGCAGTTCTTC. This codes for CASSPSENEQFF.

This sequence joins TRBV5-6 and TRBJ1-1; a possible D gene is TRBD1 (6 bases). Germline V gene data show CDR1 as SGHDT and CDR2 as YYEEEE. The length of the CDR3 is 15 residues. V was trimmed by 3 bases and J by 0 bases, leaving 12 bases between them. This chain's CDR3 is CASSSGGGMNTEAFF. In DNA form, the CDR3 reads TGTGCCAGCAGCTCGGGGGGGGGCATGAACACTGAAGCTTTCTTT.

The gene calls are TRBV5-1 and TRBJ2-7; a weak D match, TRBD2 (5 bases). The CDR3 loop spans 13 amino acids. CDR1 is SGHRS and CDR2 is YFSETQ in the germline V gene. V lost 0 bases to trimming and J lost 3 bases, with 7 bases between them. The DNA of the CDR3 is TGCGCCAGCAGCTTGGGACGGGACTACGAGCAGTACTTC. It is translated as CASSLGRDYEQYF.

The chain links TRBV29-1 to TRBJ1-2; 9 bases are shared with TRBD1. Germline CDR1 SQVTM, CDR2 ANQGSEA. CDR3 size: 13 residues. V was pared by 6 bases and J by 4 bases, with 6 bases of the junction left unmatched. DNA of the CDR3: TGCAGCGTGAGGACAGGGGATCGCTATGGCTACACCTTC. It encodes CSVRTGDRYGYTF.

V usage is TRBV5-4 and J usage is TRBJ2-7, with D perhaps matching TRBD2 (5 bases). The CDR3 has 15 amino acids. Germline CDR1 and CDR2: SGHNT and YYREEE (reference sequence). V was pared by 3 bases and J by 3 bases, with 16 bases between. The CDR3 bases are TGTGCCAGCAGCTCTAAAAGCGGACCGGGCTACGAGCAGTACTTC. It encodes CASSSKSGPGYEQYF.

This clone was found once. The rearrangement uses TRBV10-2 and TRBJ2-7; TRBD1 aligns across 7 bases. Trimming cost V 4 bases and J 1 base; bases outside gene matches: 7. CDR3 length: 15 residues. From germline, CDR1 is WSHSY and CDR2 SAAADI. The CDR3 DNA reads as TGCGCCAGCAGTGTGTACAGGGGCGCATCCTACGAGCAGTACTTC. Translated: CASSVYRGASYEQYF.

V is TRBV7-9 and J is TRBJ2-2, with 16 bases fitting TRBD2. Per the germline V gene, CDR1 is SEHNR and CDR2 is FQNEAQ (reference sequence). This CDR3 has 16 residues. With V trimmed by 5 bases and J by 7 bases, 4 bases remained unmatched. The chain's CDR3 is CASSGTSGRAIGELFF. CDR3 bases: TGTGCCAGCAGCGGGACTAGCGGGAGGGCGATCGGGGAGCTGTTTTTT.

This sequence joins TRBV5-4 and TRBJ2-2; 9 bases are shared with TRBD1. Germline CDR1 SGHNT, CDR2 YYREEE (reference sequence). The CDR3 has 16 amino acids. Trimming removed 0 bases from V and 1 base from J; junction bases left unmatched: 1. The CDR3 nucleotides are TGTGCCAGCAGCTTGGACAGGGGGCAGAACACCGGGGAGCTGTTTTTT. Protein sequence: CASSLDRGQNTGELFF.